The 4 T cell receptor beta chains below all came from one sample that was sequenced in a study of vaccination effects on CD4 cells after COVID-19. Antigens of these TCRs are unknown. Assay: immunoSEQ multiplex PCR; the TCRdb copy retains only in-frame clones and omits some. The sample has fewer than 15,000 clones, just under 75% seen once. Viral peptide pools were used in the ViraFEST assay to expand antigen-specific CD4+ T cells, and sequencing came afterward. Isolating CD4+ T cells followed less than 11 days of culture. A PCR test confirmed that the person had SARS-CoV-2 infection between March and December 2020. Vaccination of participants consisted of two doses of either the BNT162b2 or mRNA-1273 vaccine. Source: CD4+ T cells from PBMCs cultured with HCoV-NL63 spike peptides, taken after COVID-19 vaccination. These receptors were taken from a human donor who had a prior SARS-CoV-2 infection.

This chain joins TRBV12-3 or TRBV12-4 and TRBJ1-5; the D gene is possibly TRBD1 (5 bases). Trimming removed 6 bases at V and 4 bases at J, with 10 bases between. The CDR3 is 13 residues long. The CDR3 DNA sequence: TGTGCCAGCAGGGAAGACAGTAATCAGCCCCAGCATTTT. Protein: CASREDSNQPQHF.

This clone has just a few counts. The rearrangement links TRBV7-9 to TRBJ2-1; TRBD2 matches at 11 bases. Germline V gene data show CDR1 as SEHNR and CDR2 as FQNEAQ (reference sequence). V was pared by 5 bases and J by 0 bases, with 6 bases of the junction left unmatched. The CDR3 is 17 amino acids. The CDR3 DNA follows: TGTGCCAGCAGCCCCAGGACTAGCGGGCACTCCTACAATGAGCAGTTCTTC. Amino acid sequence: CASSPRTSGHSYNEQFF.

J is TRBJ2-1 and V is TRBV5-4, with D hard to call. The CDR3 has 13 amino acids. V lost 2 bases to trimming and J lost 8 bases, with 11 bases between them. Germline CDR1 reads SGHNT; CDR2 reads YYREEE (reference sequence). The CDR3 DNA follows: TGTGCCAGCAGCTTCCCCGAGCAGGATGAGCAGTTCTTC. It yields the protein CASSFPEQDEQFF. Full variable domain (remainder filled in from reference TRBV5-4 and TRBJ2-1): ETGVTQSPTHLIKTRGQQVTLRCSSQSGHNTVSWYQQALGQGPQFIFQYYREEENGRGNFPPRFSGLQFPNYSSELNVNALELDDSALYLCASSFPEQDEQFFGPGTRLTVL.

The J gene is TRBJ2-1, the V gene TRBV12-5; possibly TRBD1 for D (8 bases). The CDR3 extends over 15 amino acids. Between the trimmed V and J ends, which lost 1 base and 7 bases, there was a span of 14 bases. Germline CDR1 and CDR2: LGHNT and FRNRAP. The CDR3 is CASGLAPQGGNEQFF. The CDR3 nucleotides are TGTGCTAGTGGTTTGGCACCACAGGGGGGGAATGAGCAGTTCTTC.